Each of the 7 T cell receptor beta chains below was sequenced from the same sample in a study of T cell repertoires in cytomegalovirus infection. TCRdb processed the reads anew with MiXCR; each CDR3 protein has one entry. The table lists roughly 280,000 distinct CDR3 sequences, roughly 10% of them singletons. Sequences were obtained from PBMCs. The receptors come from a human donor in good health (CMV status not recorded). Some clones in this sample may be carry-over from other donors' samples.

The table lists this clonotype with many counts. The CDR3 is CASSFRDRPMGGYTF. CDR3 in DNA: TGTGCCAGCAGCTTCCGGGACAGGCCCATGGGGGGCTACACCTTC. The chain uses TRBV5-6 and TRBJ1-2; TRBD1 agrees at 8 bases. CDR1 is SGHDT, CDR2 YYEEEE, per germline. The junction had 11 bases not matched to a gene; V was cut back by 2 bases and J by 8 bases. The CDR3 is 15 amino acids.

This clonotype was detected many times. CDR3 amino acids: CASSPTRQGTEAFF. In nucleotides, the CDR3 is TGTGCCAGCAGCCCCACACGGCAGGGGACTGAAGCTTTCTTT. The J gene is TRBJ1-1, the V gene TRBV28; TRBD1 is a possible D gene (6 bases). CDR3 length equals 14 residues. Trimming cost V 6 bases and J 5 bases, with 16 bases left between them. Per germline, CDR1 MDHEN and CDR2 SYDVKM.

This clonotype was found many times. The chain uses TRBV7-2 and TRBJ1-1; TRBD1 is a possible D gene (5 bases). Deletions cut 0 bases from V and 3 bases from J, with 20 bases between. The CDR3 covers 18 residues. CDR1 and CDR2 (germline): SGHTA, FQGNSA. CDR3 loop: CASSLAAPKDSVYTEAFF. The CDR3 nucleotides read TGTGCCAGCAGCTTAGCGGCTCCCAAAGACAGTGTTTACACTGAAGCTTTCTTT. Based on the CDR3 plus reference TRBV7-2 and TRBJ1-1, the full variable domain is GAGVSQSPSNKVTEKGKDVELRCDPISGHTALYWYRQSLGQGLEFLIYFQGNSAPDKSGLPSDRFSAERTGGSVSTLTIQRTQQEDSAVYLCASSLAAPKDSVYTEAFFGQGTRLTVV.

This clonotype was counted ten times or more. The J gene is TRBJ2-2, the V gene TRBV7-2; 10 bases agree with TRBD2. V dropped 5 bases and J dropped 8; count of bases not matched to a gene: 8. Germline CDR1 and CDR2: SGHTA and FQGNSA. CDR3 length: 15 amino acids. The CDR3 sequence is CASSTQRGGPGELFF. Here the CDR3 DNA reads TGTGCCAGCAGCACACAGCGGGGGGGCCCAGGGGAGCTGTTTTTT.

This clonotype was counted a few times. DNA of the CDR3: TGCAGTGCCACCGGCGCAGTCCGGACTGCCTACGAGCAGTACTTC. This codes for CSATGAVRTAYEQYF. The V gene is TRBV20-1, the J gene TRBJ2-7; D might be TRBD2 (5 bases). V gave up 6 bases and J gave up 2 bases, with 20 bases separating them. The CDR3 spans 15 residues. Germline CDR1 is DFQATT and CDR2 is SNEGSKA (reference sequence).

The rearrangement links TRBV6-4 to TRBJ2-3, with 7 positions matching TRBD2. The germline V gene has CDR1 MRHNA and CDR2 SNTAGT. Trimming cost V 4 bases and J 4 bases; bases outside gene matches: 8. CDR3 length: 15 residues. CDR3: CASSVWEGQADTQYF. The CDR3 coding sequence is TGTGCCAGCAGTGTATGGGAGGGCCAGGCAGATACGCAGTATTTT.

There are many counts of this clonotype. The gene calls are TRBV7-9 and TRBJ1-2; TRBD1 is a possible D gene (5 bases). Germline CDR1 reads SEHNR; CDR2 reads FQNEAQ (reference sequence). V was pared by 4 bases and J by 13 bases, with 19 bases between. This CDR3 is built from 13 residues. The CDR3 bases are TGTGCCAGCAGCTCAATTCGACAGAGCGTTTTCACCTTC. Translating it yields CASSSIRQSVFTF.